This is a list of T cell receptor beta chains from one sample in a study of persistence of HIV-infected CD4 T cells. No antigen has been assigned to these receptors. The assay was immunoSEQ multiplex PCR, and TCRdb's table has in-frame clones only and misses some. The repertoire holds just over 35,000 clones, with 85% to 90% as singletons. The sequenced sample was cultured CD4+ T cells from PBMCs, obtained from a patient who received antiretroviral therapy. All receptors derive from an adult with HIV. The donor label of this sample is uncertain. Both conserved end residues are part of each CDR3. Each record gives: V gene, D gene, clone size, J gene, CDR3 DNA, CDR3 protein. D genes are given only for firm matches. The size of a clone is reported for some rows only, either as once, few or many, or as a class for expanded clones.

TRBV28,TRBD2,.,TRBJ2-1,TGTGCCAGCAACACGGGAGGGGGTGGCTCCTACAATGAGCAGTTCTTC,CASNTGGGGSYNEQFF
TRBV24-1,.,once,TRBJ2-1,TGTGCCACCAGTACTGTCCGGACAACACCTTCCTACAATGAGCAGTTCTTC,CATSTVRTTPSYNEQFF
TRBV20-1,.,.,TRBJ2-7,TGCAGTGCTAGAGGCGATTACGAGCAGTACTTC,CSARGDYEQYF
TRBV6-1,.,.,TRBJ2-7,TGTGCCAGCAGTGAATCGAGTCACGAGCAGTACTTC,CASSESSHEQYF
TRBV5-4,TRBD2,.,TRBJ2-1,TGTGCCAGCAGCCCGCGGACTAGCGGGGGCCGGGGTGAGCAGTTCTTC,CASSPRTSGGRGEQFF
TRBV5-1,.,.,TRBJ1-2,TGCGCCAGCAGGGCGCAGGAACCCAACTATGGCTACACCTTC,CASRAQEPNYGYTF
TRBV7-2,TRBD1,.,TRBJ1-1,TGTGCCAGCAGCTTAGTAGGCACACAGGGGTTGAACACTGAAGCTTTCTTT,CASSLVGTQGLNTEAFF
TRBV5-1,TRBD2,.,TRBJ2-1,TGCGCCAGCAGCTACAGGACTAGCGGGGGAGATGAGCAGTTCTTC,CASSYRTSGGDEQFF
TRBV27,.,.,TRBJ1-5,TGTGCCAGCAGTTTGGTGGGGAGGGGTGATCAGCCCCAGCATTTT,CASSLVGRGDQPQHF
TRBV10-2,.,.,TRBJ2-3,TGCGCCAGCAGTGAGCCCCTGGACAGTTCGGTGGGCACAGATACGCAGTATTTT,CASSEPLDSSVGTDTQYF
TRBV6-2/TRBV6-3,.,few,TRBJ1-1,TGTGCCAGCAGTTACGGCGGGGGCGGGGACACTGAAGCTTTCTTT,CASSYGGGGDTEAFF
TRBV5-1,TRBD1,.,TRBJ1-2,TGCGCCAGCAGCTTTTCGACAGGGTCTAACTATGGCTACACCTTC,CASSFSTGSNYGYTF
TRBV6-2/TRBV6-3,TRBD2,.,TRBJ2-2,TGTGCCAGCAGCCCGGGACTAGGGGCCGGGGAGCTGTTTTTT,CASSPGLGAGELFF
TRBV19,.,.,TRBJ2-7,TGTGCCAGTAGGCTACAGGGTTCGGCGGGCGAGCAGTACTTC,CASRLQGSAGEQYF
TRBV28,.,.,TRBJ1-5,TGTGCCAGCAGTCCCCAAATTGGCAATCAGCCCCAGCATTTT,CASSPQIGNQPQHF
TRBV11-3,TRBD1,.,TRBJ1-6,TGTGCCAGCAGCTTACCTCTTTTGACAGGGAAGGGTTCACCCCTCCACTTT,CASSLPLLTGKGSPLHF
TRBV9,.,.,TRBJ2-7,TGTGCCAGCAGCGCGGACACTCGCTGGAACGAGCAGTACTTC,CASSADTRWNEQYF
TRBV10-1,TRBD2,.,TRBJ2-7,TGCGCCAGCAGTGAAGGGACTAGCCTTTACGAGCAGTACTTC,CASSEGTSLYEQYF
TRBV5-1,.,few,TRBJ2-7,TGCGCCAGCAGCTTGGGGCCCGGGGACGAGCAGTACTTC,CASSLGPGDEQYF
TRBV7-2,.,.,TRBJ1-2,TGTGCCAGCAGCTTACAACAGGGAGCCGGCTACACCTTC,CASSLQQGAGYTF
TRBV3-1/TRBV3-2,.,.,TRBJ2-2,TGTGCCAGCAGCCTATTAACTAAGGGGGGCGCCGGGGAGCTGTTTTTT,CASSLLTKGGAGELFF
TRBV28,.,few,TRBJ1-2,TGTGCCAGCAGTCTTCAACCAGGGGTGCGTGGCTACACCTTC,CASSLQPGVRGYTF
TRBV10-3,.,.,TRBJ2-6,TGTGCCATCAGCTATACTAGCTCTGGGGCCAACGTCCTGACTTTC,CAISYTSSGANVLTF
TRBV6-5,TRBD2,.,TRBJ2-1,TGTGCCAGCAGTTTGCTAGCGGATTACAATGAGCAGTTCTTC,CASSLLADYNEQFF
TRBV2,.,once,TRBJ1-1,TGTGCCAGCAGGGGCATGAACACTGAAGCTTTCTTT,CASRGMNTEAFF
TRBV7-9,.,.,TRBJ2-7,TGTGCCAGCAGCTTGGCCAAGGGGTCCGGGGAGCAGTACTTC,CASSLAKGSGEQYF
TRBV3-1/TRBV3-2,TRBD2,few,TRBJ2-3,TGTGCCAGCAGTCGTCGACTTAGCGGGGGGAGCTTGGATACGCAGTATTTT,CASSRRLSGGSLDTQYF
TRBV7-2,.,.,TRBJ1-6,TGTGCCAGCAGCTTAATGGCCGAATCGGATTCACCCCTCCACTTT,CASSLMAESDSPLHF
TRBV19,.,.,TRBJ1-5,TGTGCCAGTAGTATACGTGTGTCGGGCAGCAATCAGCCCCAGCATTTT,CASSIRVSGSNQPQHF
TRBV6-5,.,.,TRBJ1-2,TGTGCCAGCAGTTACGATGGGGAGTCGAGCTATGGCTACACCTTC,CASSYDGESSYGYTF